The source of this TCR beta chain is a study of T-cell memory formation after mild COVID-19. The CDR3 is made up of 12 amino acids. V dropped 5 bases and J dropped 6; count of bases not matched to a gene: 2. In germline, CDR1 is SEHNR, CDR2 FQNEAQ (reference sequence). TCRdb analysed the 5' RACE reads with MiXCR anew, one entry per CDR3 protein. The data hold approximately 350,000 distinct CDR3 sequences, with around 28% observed a single time. This clonotype appeared once. Sequenced input: PBMCs or a T cell subset sorted from them (not recorded which). The chain links TRBV7-9 to TRBJ1-2; TRBD1 aligns across 8 bases. This TCR derives from an adult woman who had mild COVID-19 (a few samples of this study predate the infection). Cell type and time point are not known. CDR3 region: CASSDRGDGYTF. In DNA form, the CDR3 reads TGTGCCAGCAGCGACAGGGGAGATGGCTACACCTTC. The full variable domain, with the rest looked up from reference TRBV7-9 and TRBJ1-2, is DTGVSQNPRHKITKRGQNVTFRCDPISEHNRLYWYRQTLGQGPEFLTYFQNEAQLEKSRLLSDRFSAERPKGSFSTLEIQRTEQGDSAMYLCASSDRGDGYTFGSGTRLTVV.